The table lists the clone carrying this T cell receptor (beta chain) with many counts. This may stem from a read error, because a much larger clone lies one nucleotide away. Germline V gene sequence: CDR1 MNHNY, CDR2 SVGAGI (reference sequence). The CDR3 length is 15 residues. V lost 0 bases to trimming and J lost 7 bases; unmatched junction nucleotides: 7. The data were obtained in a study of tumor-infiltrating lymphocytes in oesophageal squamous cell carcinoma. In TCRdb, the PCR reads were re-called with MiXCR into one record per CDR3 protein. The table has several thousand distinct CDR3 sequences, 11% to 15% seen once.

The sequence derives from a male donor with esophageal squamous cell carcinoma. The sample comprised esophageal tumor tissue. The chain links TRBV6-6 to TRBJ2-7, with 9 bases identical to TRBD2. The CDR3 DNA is TGTGCCAGCAGTTACTCAGGCGGGGGGGCAAATGAGCAGTACTTC. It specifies CASSYSGGGANEQYF.